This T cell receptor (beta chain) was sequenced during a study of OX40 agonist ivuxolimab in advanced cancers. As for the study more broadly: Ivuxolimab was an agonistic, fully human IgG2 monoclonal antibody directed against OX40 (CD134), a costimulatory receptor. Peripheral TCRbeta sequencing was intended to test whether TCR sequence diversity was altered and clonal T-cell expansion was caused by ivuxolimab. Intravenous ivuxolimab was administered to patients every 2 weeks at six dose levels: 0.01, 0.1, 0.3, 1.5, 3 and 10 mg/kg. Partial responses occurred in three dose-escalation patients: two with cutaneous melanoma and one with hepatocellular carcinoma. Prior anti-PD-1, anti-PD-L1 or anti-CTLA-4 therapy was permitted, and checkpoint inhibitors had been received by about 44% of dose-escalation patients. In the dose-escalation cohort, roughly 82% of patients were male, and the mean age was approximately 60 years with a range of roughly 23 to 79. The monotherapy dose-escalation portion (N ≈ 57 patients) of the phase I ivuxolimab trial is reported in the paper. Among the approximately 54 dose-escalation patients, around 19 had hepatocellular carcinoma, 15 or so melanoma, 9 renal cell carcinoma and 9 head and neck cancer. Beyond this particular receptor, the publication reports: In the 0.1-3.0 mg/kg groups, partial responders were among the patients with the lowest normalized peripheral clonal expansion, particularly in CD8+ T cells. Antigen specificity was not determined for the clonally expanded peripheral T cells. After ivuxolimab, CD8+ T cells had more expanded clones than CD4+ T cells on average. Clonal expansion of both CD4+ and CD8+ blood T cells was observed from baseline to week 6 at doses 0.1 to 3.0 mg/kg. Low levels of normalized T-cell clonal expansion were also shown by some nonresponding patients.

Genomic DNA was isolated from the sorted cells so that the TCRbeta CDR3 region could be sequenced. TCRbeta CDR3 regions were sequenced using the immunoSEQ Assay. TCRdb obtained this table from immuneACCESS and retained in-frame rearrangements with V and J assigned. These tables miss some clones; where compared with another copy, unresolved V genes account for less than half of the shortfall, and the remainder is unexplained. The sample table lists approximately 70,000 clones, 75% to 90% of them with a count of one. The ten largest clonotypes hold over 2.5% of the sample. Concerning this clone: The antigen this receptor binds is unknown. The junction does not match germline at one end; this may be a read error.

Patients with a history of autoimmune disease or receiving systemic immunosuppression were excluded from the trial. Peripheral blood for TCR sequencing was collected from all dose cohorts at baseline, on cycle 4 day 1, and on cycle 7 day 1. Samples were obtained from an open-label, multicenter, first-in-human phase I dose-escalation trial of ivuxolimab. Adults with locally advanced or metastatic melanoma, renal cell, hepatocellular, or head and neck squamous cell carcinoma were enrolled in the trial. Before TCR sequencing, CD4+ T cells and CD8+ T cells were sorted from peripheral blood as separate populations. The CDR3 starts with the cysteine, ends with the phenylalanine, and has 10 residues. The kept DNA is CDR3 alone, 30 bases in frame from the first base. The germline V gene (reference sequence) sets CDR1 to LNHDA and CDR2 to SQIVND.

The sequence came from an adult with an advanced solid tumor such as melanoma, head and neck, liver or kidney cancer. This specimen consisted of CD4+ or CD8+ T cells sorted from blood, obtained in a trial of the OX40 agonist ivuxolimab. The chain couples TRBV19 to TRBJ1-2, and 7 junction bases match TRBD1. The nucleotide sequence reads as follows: TGTGCCAGCGGGACAGCCAAAACTATCTTC. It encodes CASGTAKTIF.